This record concerns one T cell receptor beta chain sequence. As yet, its antigen is unknown. Preparation of the TCRbeta library involved a method that used unique molecular identifiers. TCRdb reanalysed the PCR reads using MiXCR and keeps one entry per CDR3 protein. This table has more than 300,000 distinct CDR3 sequences, roughly 16% appearing once. The data derive from a study of T-cell reconstitution after alpha-beta-depleted transplantation in children. Study observations and caveats: Expanded graft clones numbering several hundred reportedly gave rise to alpha-beta T cells about two months after transplant. Some patients' high day-60 TCRbeta diversity was traced to surviving recipient T cells and thymic progenitors. T-cell counts and diversity at one year post-transplant came mainly from newly produced T cells.

The sequencing here drew on PBMCs, mostly from graft donor cells, taken 360 days after TCRalphabeta/CD19-depleted stem cell transplant. This TCR was recovered from a male patient aged 2-9 years who had a stem cell transplant for acute lymphoblastic leukemia, so the T cells may come from the graft donor.

In DNA form, the CDR3 reads TGCGCCAGCAGCCAAGAGCTTCGGGACAGTACCTACGAGCAGTACTTC. It translates to CASSQELRDSTYEQYF. V is TRBV4-1 and J is TRBJ2-7; 7 nucleotides agree with TRBD1. The J segment lost 2 bases and the V segment lost 0 bases, leaving 7 bases of the junction unmatched. CDR1 is MGHRA, CDR2 YSYEKL, per germline. CDR3 size: 16 residues.